This TCR beta chain was captured by sequencing in a study of cytomegalovirus exposure and HLA in healthy donors. Looking at the study overall: Early release data held around 82 million unique TCRs from HLA-typed donors. Findings of the study overall: TCR beta V segments were, for the most part, productive about 87% or about 30% of the time in an earlier analysis. Presence/absence analyses supposed approximately even sequencing depth among donors.

The study ran its PCR with 60 Vbeta and 13 Jbeta primers. TCRdb's table, derived via immunoSEQ multiplex PCR, lists solely in-frame clones and lacks some. The sample carries 25,000 to 35,000 clones, about 65% recorded once. Germline V lookup: CDR1 MDHEN, CDR2 SYDVKM. The J segment lost 0 bases and the V segment lost 5 bases, leaving 9 bases of the junction unmatched. This CDR3 comprises 17 residues. This clone is judged medium-sized. Its antigen remains unknown. The sample comprised PBMCs. This receptor was identified in a man in his fifties in good health and CMV-seropositive. The rearrangement joins TRBV28 to TRBJ1-4; 7 nucleotides line up with TRBD1. CDR3 nucleotides: TGTGCCAGCAGTCCGTGGGACAGCCTTGCAACTAATGAAAAACTGTTTTTT. It is translated as CASSPWDSLATNEKLFF.